This TCR beta chain was sequenced in a study of T-cell memory formation after mild COVID-19. Study-level background: There were largely donor-specific TCR clusters. Study conclusions and caveats: Pre-infection memory held some responding clones, suggesting pre-existing cross-reactive T cells responded. Clones contracting day 15 to 85 were balanced CD4/CD8; later expanders leaned CD4+.

To note about this clonotype: The antigen is undetermined. At one end the junction does not follow the germline gene, possibly because of a read error.

The TCR alpha and TCR beta cDNA libraries, bearing sample barcodes and UMIs, were generated by 5'RACE using constant-segment primers. One entry per CDR3 protein, called by TCRdb with MiXCR from the 5' RACE reads. The sample lists around 310,000 distinct CDR3 sequences, around an eighth seen once, with 20% to 25% in the top ten. Germline V gives CDR1 SNHLY, CDR2 FYNNEI. There are 11 residues in the CDR3. The TCR comes from a man younger than 35 who had mild COVID-19 (a few samples of this study predate the infection). Cell type and time point are not known. What was sequenced was PBMCs or a T cell subset sorted from them (not recorded which). This chain joins TRBV2 and TRBJ2-7; D unclear. In nucleotides, the CDR3 is TGTGCCAGCAGTGAATCCCAGCTGGCTGACTTC. It specifies CASSESQLADF.